This is a list of T cell receptor beta chains from one sample in a study of shared clonotypes between healthy human individuals. The method was immunoSEQ multiplex PCR; TCRdb's version includes in-frame clones alone and lacks a portion of them. The sample lists around 2.1 million clones; 90% to 95% were seen once. The source material was naive CD8+ T cells from PBMCs. The source is a man aged 18 to 35 in good health. Some clones in this sample may be carry-over from other donors' samples. Each CDR3 is given with its conserved first and last residue. Each record gives: J gene, clone size, D gene, V gene, CDR3 DNA, CDR3 protein. D genes are given only for firm matches. Only some rows state a clone size, as once, few, many or a class for expanded clones.

j_call: TRBJ2-3; clone_size: .; d_call: .; v_call: TRBV2; cdr3_nt: TGTGCCACCGCGGGATTAGCGCCTCAAACGGGGGAAGATACGCAGTATTTT; cdr3_aa: CATAGLAPQTGEDTQYF
j_call: TRBJ2-3; clone_size: .; d_call: TRBD1; v_call: TRBV4-1; cdr3_nt: TGCGCCAGCAGCCCCAACCCCCGGGACAGGGGCACAGATACGCAGTATTTT; cdr3_aa: CASSPNPRDRGTDTQYF
j_call: TRBJ1-2; clone_size: .; d_call: .; v_call: TRBV5-4; cdr3_nt: TGTGCCTGTTCGGGGTTTCAAGATGGCTACACCTTC; cdr3_aa: CACSGFQDGYTF
j_call: TRBJ2-1; clone_size: .; d_call: .; v_call: TRBV29-1; cdr3_nt: TGCAGCGAGGCGGGCGGGTCCAATGAGCAGTTCTTC; cdr3_aa: CSEAGGSNEQFF
j_call: TRBJ2-5; clone_size: .; d_call: TRBD2; v_call: TRBV7-8; cdr3_nt: TGTGCCAGCAGCCCCAGACTAGCGGGAGGGCTAGAGACCCAGTACTTC; cdr3_aa: CASSPRLAGGLETQYF
j_call: TRBJ2-2; clone_size: .; d_call: .; v_call: TRBV11-1; cdr3_nt: TGTGCCAGCAGCTTAGCGCGGAGGGCGGGCGGGGAGCTGTTTTTT; cdr3_aa: CASSLARRAGGELFF
j_call: TRBJ2-2; clone_size: few; d_call: .; v_call: TRBV7-9; cdr3_nt: TGTGCCAGCCCAGCGGCCCACACCGGGGAGCTGTTTTTT; cdr3_aa: CASPAAHTGELFF
j_call: TRBJ2-3; clone_size: .; d_call: .; v_call: TRBV5-1; cdr3_nt: TGCGCCAGCAGCTTGGTTTCCTCTCGGGAAATTACAGATACGCAGTATTTT; cdr3_aa: CASSLVSSREITDTQYF
j_call: TRBJ2-1; clone_size: .; d_call: .; v_call: TRBV2; cdr3_nt: TGTGCCAGCAGTATAAATGAGCAGTTCTTC; cdr3_aa: CASSINEQFF
j_call: TRBJ1-1; clone_size: .; d_call: .; v_call: TRBV2; cdr3_nt: TGTGCCAGCAGTGAAGGGGCGGGATCGAACACTGAAGCTTTCTTT; cdr3_aa: CASSEGAGSNTEAFF
j_call: TRBJ2-1; clone_size: .; d_call: TRBD2; v_call: TRBV7-6; cdr3_nt: TGTGCCAGCAGCTTATCGTCTAGCGGGAGCTACAATGAGCAGTTCTTC; cdr3_aa: CASSLSSSGSYNEQFF
j_call: TRBJ2-7; clone_size: .; d_call: .; v_call: TRBV19; cdr3_nt: TGTGCCAGTAGTTCTTCAGGTTACGAGCAGTACTTC; cdr3_aa: CASSSSGYEQYF